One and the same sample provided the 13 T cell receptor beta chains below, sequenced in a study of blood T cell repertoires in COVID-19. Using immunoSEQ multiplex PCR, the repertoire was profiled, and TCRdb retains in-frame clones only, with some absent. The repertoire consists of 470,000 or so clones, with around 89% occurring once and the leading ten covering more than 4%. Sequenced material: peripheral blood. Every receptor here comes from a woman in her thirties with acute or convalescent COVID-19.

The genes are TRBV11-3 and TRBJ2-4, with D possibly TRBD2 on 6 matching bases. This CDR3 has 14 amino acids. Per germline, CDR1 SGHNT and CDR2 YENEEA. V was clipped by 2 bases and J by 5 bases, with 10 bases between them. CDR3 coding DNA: TGTGCCAGCAGCTTATTTAGGGAGGAAAACATTCAGTACTTC. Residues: CASSLFREENIQYF.

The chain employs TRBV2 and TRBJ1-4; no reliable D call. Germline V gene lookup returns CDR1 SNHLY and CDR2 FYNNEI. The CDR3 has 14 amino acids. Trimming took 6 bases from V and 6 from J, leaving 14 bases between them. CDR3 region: CASSQQPEDEKLFF. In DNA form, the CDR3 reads TGTGCCAGCAGCCAGCAACCCGAGGATGAAAAACTGTTTTTT.

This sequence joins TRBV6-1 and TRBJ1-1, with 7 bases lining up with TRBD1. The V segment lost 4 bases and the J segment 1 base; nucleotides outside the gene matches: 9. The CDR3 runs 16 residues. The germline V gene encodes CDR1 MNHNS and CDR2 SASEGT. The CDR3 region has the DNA TGTGCCAGCAGTGGCTTACAGGGGATCGGGAACACTGAAGCTTTCTTT. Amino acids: CASSGLQGIGNTEAFF.

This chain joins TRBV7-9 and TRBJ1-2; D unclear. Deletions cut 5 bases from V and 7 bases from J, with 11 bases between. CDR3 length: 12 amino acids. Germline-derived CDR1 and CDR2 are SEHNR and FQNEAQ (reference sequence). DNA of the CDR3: TGTGCCAGCAGCGTTTTAGTACTTGGCTACACCTTC. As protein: CASSVLVLGYTF.

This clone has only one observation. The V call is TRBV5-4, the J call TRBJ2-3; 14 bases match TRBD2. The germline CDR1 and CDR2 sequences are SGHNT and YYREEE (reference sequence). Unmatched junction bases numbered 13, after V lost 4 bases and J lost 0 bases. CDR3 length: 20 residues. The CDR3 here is CASSKNRPGLAGASTDTQYF. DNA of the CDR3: TGTGCCAGCAGCAAAAATCGACCGGGACTAGCGGGGGCAAGCACAGATACGCAGTATTTT.

CDR3 in amino acids: CASSVNSPNSPLHF. The DNA for the CDR3 is TGTGCCAGCAGCGTAAACAGCCCTAATTCACCCCTCCACTTT. The chain combines TRBV9 with TRBJ1-6; D is ambiguous. This CDR3 is built from 14 residues. The germline V gene encodes CDR1 SGDLS and CDR2 YYNGEE. Trimming shortened V by 1 base and J by 6 bases, and 8 bases separated the two germline ends.

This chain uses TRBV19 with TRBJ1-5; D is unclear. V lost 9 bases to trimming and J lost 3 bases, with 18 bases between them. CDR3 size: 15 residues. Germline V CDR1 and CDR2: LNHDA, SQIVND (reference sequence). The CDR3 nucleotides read TGTGCCAGCACTACCAGCGGGCACCTCAATCAGCCCCAGCATTTT. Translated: CASTTSGHLNQPQHF.

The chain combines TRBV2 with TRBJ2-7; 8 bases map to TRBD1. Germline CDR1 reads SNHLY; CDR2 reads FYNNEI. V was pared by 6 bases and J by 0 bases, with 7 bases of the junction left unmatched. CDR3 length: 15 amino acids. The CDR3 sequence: CASRAGQGLSYEQYF. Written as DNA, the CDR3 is TGTGCCAGCAGAGCTGGACAGGGTCTCTCCTACGAGCAGTACTTC.

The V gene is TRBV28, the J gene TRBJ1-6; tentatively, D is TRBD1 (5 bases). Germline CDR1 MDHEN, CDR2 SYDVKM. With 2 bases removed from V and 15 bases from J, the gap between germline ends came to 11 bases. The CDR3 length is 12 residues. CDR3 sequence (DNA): TGTGCCAGCAGTTTAAAGGGGTTTCTCCTCCACTTT. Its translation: CASSLKGFLLHF.

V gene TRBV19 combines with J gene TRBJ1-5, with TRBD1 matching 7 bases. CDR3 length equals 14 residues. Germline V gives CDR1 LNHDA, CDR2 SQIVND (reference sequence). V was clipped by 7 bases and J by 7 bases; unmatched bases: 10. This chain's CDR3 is CASNFAGGGQPQHF. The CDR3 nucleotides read TGTGCCAGTAATTTCGCAGGGGGAGGACAGCCCCAGCATTTT.

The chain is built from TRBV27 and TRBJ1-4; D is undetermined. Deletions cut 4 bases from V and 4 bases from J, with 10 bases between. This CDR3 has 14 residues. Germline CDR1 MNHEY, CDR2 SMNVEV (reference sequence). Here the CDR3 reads CASSSWALNEKLFF. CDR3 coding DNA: TGTGCCAGCAGTTCTTGGGCCCTTAATGAAAAACTGTTTTTT.

CDR3 residues: CASSIDRENNEQFF. The CDR3, as DNA: TGTGCCAGTAGTATAGATCGTGAGAACAATGAGCAGTTCTTC. The genes are TRBV19 and TRBJ2-1; no reliable D call. Germline V gene sequence: CDR1 LNHDA, CDR2 SQIVND (reference sequence). V gave up 0 bases and J gave up 5 bases, with 8 bases separating them. The CDR3 is 14 amino acids.

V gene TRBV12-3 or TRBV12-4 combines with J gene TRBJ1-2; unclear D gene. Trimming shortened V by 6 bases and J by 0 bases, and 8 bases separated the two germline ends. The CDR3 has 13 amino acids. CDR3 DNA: TGTGCCAGCAGACTATCGACTAACTATGGCTACACCTTC. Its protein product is CASRLSTNYGYTF.